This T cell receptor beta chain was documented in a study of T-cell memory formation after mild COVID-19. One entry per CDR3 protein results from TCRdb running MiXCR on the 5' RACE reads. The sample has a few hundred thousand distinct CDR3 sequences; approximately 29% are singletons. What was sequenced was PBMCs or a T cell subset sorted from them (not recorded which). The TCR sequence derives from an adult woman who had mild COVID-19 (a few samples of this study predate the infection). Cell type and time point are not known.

In nucleotides, the CDR3 is TGTGCCAGCAGCGGAGGGGAGGGGGCCGGGAAACTGTTTTTT. Translated: CASSGGEGAGKLFF. The chain joins TRBV5-6 to TRBJ1-4, with 7 positions matching TRBD1. CDR1 is SGHDT and CDR2 is YYEEEE in the germline V gene. V lost 4 bases, J lost 11 bases, and 11 bases stayed unmatched. The CDR3 consists of 14 residues.